This T cell receptor (beta chain) was retrieved from a study of blood T cell repertoires in COVID-19. About the research overall: The samples span acute and convalescent COVID-19 from the United States, Italy and Spain. From T cells, B-cell-depleted T cells, or PBMCs came the material, which was cDNA or gDNA.

Under the authors' procedure: Amplification of reference gene primers was used by the study to estimate nucleated cell counts. The method was immunoSEQ multiplex PCR; TCRdb's version includes in-frame clones alone and lacks a portion of them. Clone size and the V and J calls come from that table; the DNA yielded D and trimming. This sample has just over 250,000 clones, with approximately 86% found just once. The CDR3 is 19 amino acids. The trim removed 5 bases at V and 8 bases at J, leaving 16 bases unmatched. The germline gives CDR1 LGHDT, CDR2 YNNKEL (reference sequence). The sample was peripheral blood. The receptor was isolated from a man in his forties who had recovered from COVID-19. V and J are TRBV3-1 (or the pseudogene TRBV3-2) and TRBJ2-4, with 15 bases that match TRBD2. The CDR3 sequence is CASSFEAPGLAGGRDIQYF. The CDR3, as DNA: TGTGCCAGCAGCTTCGAAGCCCCGGGACTAGCGGGGGGCCGCGACATTCAGTACTTC.